This passage covers 15 T cell receptor beta chains from one sample sequenced in a study of T-cell reconstitution after alpha-beta-depleted transplantation in children. The library targeted TCRbeta and was prepared with unique molecular identifiers. TCRdb itself ran the PCR reads through MiXCR, one entry per CDR3 protein. In the table there are some 200,000 distinct CDR3 sequences, about 8.2% of which are singletons. The source material was PBMCs, mostly from graft donor cells, sampled 360 days after TCRalphabeta/CD19-depleted stem cell transplant. The receptors here all came from a male patient aged 2 to 9 who had a stem cell transplant for acute myeloid leukemia, so the T cells may come from the graft donor.

This clonotype was counted ten times or more. The chain has TRBV4-2 and TRBJ2-2, with D possibly being TRBD1 (6 bases). Per the germline V gene, CDR1 is LGHNA and CDR2 is YNFKEQ. CDR3 size: 15 residues. V lost 5 bases to trimming and J lost 6 bases, with 16 bases between them. CDR3 residues: CASSVKQGKAGELFF. The CDR3 DNA reads TGTGCCAGCAGCGTTAAACAGGGAAAGGCCGGGGAGCTGTTTTTT.

In its sample, this clonotype was seen many times. The chain couples TRBV29-1 to TRBJ1-4; D is unclear. Germline lookup yields CDR1 SQVTM and CDR2 ANQGSEA. V was clipped by 6 bases and J by 4 bases, with 9 bases between them. This CDR3 spans 12 amino acids. CDR3 amino acids: CSVADNNEKLFF. CDR3 sequence (DNA): TGCAGCGTCGCCGACAATAATGAAAAACTGTTTTTT.

In this sample, this clonotype turned up many times. V is TRBV6-5 and J is TRBJ1-1, with 7 positions matching TRBD1. Germline trimming cut 6 bases from V and 5 bases from J; bases unmatched to any gene: 9. Germline V gene data show CDR1 as MNHEY and CDR2 as SVGAGI. The CDR3 consists of 14 residues. CDR3 amino acids: CASRFTGEGTEAFF. CDR3 sequence (DNA): TGTGCCAGCAGATTTACAGGGGAAGGGACTGAAGCTTTCTTT.

This clonotype has a count of ten or more. The chain recombines TRBV7-8 with TRBJ2-7, with a weak D call TRBD1 (6 bases). Trimming stripped 3 bases from V and 2 bases from J, with 14 bases between. This CDR3 contains 15 residues. Germline-derived CDR1 and CDR2 are SGHVS and FQNEAQ. This CDR3 is CASSFIRQVTYEQYF. CDR3 nucleotides: TGTGCCAGCAGCTTCATACGACAGGTTACCTACGAGCAGTACTTC.

The chain couples TRBV5-1 to TRBJ2-5; 7 nucleotides match TRBD1. With 0 bases clipped from V and 1 base from J, the junction kept 3 bases outside the gene matches. The CDR3 extends over 15 amino acids. Germline V CDR1 and CDR2: SGHRS, YFSETQ. CDR3 protein: CASSLGSGGQETQYF. In nucleotides, the CDR3 is TGCGCCAGCAGCTTGGGCTCAGGGGGCCAAGAGACCCAGTACTTC.

This clonotype was seen a few times. V gene TRBV28 combines with J gene TRBJ1-2, with 7 nucleotides matching TRBD1. Germline CDR1 is MDHEN and CDR2 is SYDVKM. The ends lost 3 bases at V and 1 base at J; junction bases unmatched: 8. This CDR3 is built from 16 residues. This CDR3 is CASSFPRQGLNYGYTF. As DNA, the CDR3 is TGTGCCAGCAGTTTTCCCAGACAGGGACTTAACTATGGCTACACCTTC.

This clonotype appeared many times. The chain couples TRBV5-1 to TRBJ2-1; 7 positions agree with TRBD1. CDR1 and CDR2 (germline): SGHRS, YFSETQ. The CDR3 length is 15 residues. J was trimmed by 4 bases and V by 4 bases; bases with no gene match: 8. CDR3 region: CASSAEGGTYNEQFF. DNA for the CDR3: TGCGCCAGCAGCGCTGAAGGGGGCACTTACAATGAGCAGTTCTTC.

V is TRBV6-2 or TRBV6-3 and J is TRBJ2-5, with D unresolved. V was clipped by 10 bases and J by 2 bases, with 14 bases between them. The germline V gene encodes CDR1 MNHEY and CDR2 SVGEGT. The CDR3 sequence is 13 residues long. CDR3 nucleotides: TGTGCCACCAGCTGGCTATTACAAGAGACCCAGTACTTC. It encodes CATSWLLQETQYF.

The chain carries TRBV15 and TRBJ2-7, with 12 bases matching TRBD1. The length of the CDR3 is 16 residues. V was clipped by 3 bases and J by 5 bases; unmatched bases: 8. Per the germline V gene, CDR1 is LNHNV and CDR2 is YYDKDF (reference sequence). CDR3: CATSRDPGQGAHEQYF. The DNA of the CDR3 is TGTGCCACCAGCAGGGATCCGGGACAGGGGGCCCACGAGCAGTACTTC.

This clonotype was counted at least ten times. The chain employs TRBV14 and TRBJ2-4; 8 bases are shared with TRBD2. The V gene's germline CDR1 is SGHDN and CDR2 FVKESK. The CDR3 sequence is 17 residues long. With V trimmed by 4 bases and J by 1 base, 9 bases remained unmatched. CDR3 sequence (DNA): TGTGCCAGCAGCCTCGCCACGGGGGGGGAGGCCAAAAACATTCAGTACTTC. Protein sequence: CASSLATGGEAKNIQYF.

This clonotype has ten or more counts. J is TRBJ2-7 and V is TRBV29-1, with a weak D call TRBD2 (6 bases). The germline CDR1 and CDR2 sequences are SQVTM and ANQGSEA. The CDR3 sequence is 15 residues long. V lost 1 base and J 7 bases, leaving 20 bases between the germline ends. Here the CDR3 DNA reads TGCAGCGTTGAAGTAATCGCCCGAACCGGGGGTGAGCAGTACTTC. Encoded protein: CSVEVIARTGGEQYF.

This clonotype was detected ten times or more. V gene TRBV20-1 combines with J gene TRBJ2-1, with 9 bases matching TRBD1. The trim removed 3 bases at V and 1 base at J, leaving 7 bases unmatched. Germline CDR1 and CDR2: DFQATT and SNEGSKA (reference sequence). CDR3 length equals 16 residues. The CDR3 region is CSASGTGRSSYNEQFF. In DNA form, the CDR3 reads TGCAGTGCTAGCGGGACAGGGCGAAGTTCCTACAATGAGCAGTTCTTC.

This clonotype occurred many times. V is TRBV2 and J is TRBJ2-4, with D tentatively TRBD1 (6 bases). The V and J ends lost 1 base and 7 bases respectively, with 11 bases between them. This CDR3 comprises 14 residues. Per germline, CDR1 SNHLY and CDR2 FYNNEI. The CDR3: CASSEDTGLNIQYF. CDR3 DNA: TGTGCCAGCAGTGAAGACACAGGGCTCAACATTCAGTACTTC.

This clonotype came up a few times. One junction end does not reproduce the germline sequence, and a read error may be involved. This sequence joins TRBV12-3 or TRBV12-4 and TRBJ2-1, with 9 bases fitting TRBD2. This CDR3 has 19 residues. The CDR3 loop reads CTSRSIKVGLATVYNEQFF. The DNA of the CDR3 is TGTACCAGCAGATCAATAAAAGTGGGACTAGCCACGGTGTACAATGAGCAGTTCTTC.

The V and J genes are TRBV11-2 and TRBJ2-3; tentatively, D is TRBD2 (6 bases). The CDR3 spans 15 residues. Germline CDR1 SGHAT, CDR2 FQNNGV. Trimming removed 5 bases at V and 1 base at J, with 13 bases between. CDR3 amino acids: CASSPGLPGTDTQYF. Here the CDR3 DNA reads TGTGCCAGCAGCCCCGGACTACCTGGCACAGATACGCAGTATTTT.